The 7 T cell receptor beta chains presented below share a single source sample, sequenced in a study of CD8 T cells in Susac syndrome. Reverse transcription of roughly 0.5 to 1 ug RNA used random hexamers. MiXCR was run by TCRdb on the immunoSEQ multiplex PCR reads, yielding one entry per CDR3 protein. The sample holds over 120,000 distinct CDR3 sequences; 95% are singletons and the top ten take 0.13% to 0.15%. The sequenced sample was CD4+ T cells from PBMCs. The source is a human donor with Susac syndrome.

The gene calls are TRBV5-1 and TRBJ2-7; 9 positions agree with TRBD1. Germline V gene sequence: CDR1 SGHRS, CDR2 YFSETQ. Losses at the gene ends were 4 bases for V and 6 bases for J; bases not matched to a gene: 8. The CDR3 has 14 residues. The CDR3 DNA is TGCGCCAGCAGCCCGGGGACAGGGTGGGCCGAGCAGTACTTC. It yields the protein CASSPGTGWAEQYF.

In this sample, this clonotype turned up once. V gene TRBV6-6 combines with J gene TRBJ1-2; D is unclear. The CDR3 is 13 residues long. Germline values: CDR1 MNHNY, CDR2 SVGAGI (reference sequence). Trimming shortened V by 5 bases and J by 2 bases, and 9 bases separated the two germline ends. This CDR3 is CASSPKGNYGYTF. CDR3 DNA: TGTGCCAGCAGTCCCAAGGGAAACTATGGCTACACCTTC.

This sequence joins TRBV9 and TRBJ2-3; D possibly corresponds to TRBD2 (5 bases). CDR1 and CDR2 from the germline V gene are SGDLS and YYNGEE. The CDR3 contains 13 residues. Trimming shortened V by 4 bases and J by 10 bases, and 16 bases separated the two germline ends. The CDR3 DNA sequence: TGTGCCAGCAGCCCGACGACTATTTCCGCGCAGTATTTT. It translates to CASSPTTISAQYF.

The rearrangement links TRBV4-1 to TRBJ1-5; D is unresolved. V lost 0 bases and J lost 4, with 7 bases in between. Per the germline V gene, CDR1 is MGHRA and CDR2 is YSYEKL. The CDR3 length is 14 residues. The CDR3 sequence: CASSQDSGNQPQHF. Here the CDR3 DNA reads TGCGCCAGCAGCCAAGATAGTGGGAATCAGCCCCAGCATTTT.

CDR3 sequence: CASSPPQAGGGRNIQYF. CDR3 bases: TGTGCCAGCTCACCACCTCAAGCGGGGGGAGGAAGAAACATTCAGTACTTC. This chain joins TRBV18 and TRBJ2-4; TRBD2 agrees at 9 bases. Germline-derived CDR1 and CDR2 are KGHSH and LQKENI. Germline trimming cut 0 bases from V and 6 bases from J; bases unmatched to any gene: 9. There are 17 residues in the CDR3.

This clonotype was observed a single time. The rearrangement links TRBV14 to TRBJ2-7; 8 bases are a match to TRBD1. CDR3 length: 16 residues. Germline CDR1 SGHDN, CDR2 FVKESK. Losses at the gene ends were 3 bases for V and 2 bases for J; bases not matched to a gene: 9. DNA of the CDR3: TGTGCCAGCAGCCACAGGGACAGGAGAGTTGCCTACGAGCAGTACTTC. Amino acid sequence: CASSHRDRRVAYEQYF.

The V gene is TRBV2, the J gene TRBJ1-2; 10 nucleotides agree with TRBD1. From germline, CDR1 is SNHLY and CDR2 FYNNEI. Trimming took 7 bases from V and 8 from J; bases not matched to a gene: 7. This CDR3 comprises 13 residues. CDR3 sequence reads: CASKLDRGYGYTF. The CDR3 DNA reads TGTGCCAGCAAGCTGGACAGGGGGTACGGCTACACCTTC.